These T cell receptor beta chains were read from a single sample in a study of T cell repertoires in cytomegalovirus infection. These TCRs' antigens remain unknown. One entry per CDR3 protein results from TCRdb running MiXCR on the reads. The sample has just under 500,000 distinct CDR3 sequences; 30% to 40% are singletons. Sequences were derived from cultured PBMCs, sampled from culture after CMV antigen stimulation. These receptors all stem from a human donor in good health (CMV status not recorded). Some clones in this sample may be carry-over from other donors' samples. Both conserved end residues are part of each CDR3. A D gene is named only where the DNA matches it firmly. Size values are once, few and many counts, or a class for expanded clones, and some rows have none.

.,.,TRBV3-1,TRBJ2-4,CASSHGGSGNIQYF,TGTGCCAGCAGCCATGGGGGTTCGGGAAACATTCAGTACTTC
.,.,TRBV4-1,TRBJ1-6,CASSQGTAGSPLHF,TGCGCCAGCAGCCAAGGGACAGCGGGTTCACCCCTCCACTTT
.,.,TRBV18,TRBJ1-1,CASSPPIQGMVSEAFF,TGTGCCAGCTCACCACCGATCCAGGGGATGGTCTCTGAAGCTTTCTTT
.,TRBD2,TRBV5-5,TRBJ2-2,CASSPGLGETGELFF,TGTGCCAGCAGCCCGGGACTAGGAGAGACCGGGGAGCTGTTTTTT
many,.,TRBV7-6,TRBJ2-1,CASSIGTGTSNEQFF,TGTGCCAGCAGCATCGGGACGGGCACATCCAATGAGCAGTTCTTC
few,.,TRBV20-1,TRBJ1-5,CSAISGTDDQPQHF,TGCAGTGCTATATCCGGGACGGATGATCAGCCCCAGCATTTT
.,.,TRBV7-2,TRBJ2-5,CASSSAGLRETQYF,TGTGCCAGCAGCTCCGCGGGGCTGAGAGAGACCCAGTACTTC
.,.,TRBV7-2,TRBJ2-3,CASSFDWADTQYF,TGTGCCAGCAGCTTCGATTGGGCAGATACGCAGTATTTT
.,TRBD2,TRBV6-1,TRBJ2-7,CASSSGTSGPSPYYEQYF,TGTGCCAGCAGCTCCGGGACTAGCGGGCCTTCCCCCTACTACGAGCAGTACTTC
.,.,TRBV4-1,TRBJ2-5,CASSQDPGTETQYF,TGCGCCAGCAGCCAAGATCCGGGGACTGAGACCCAGTACTTC
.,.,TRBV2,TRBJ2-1,CASSVRGLQFF,TGTGCCAGCAGTGTCCGGGGGTTGCAGTTCTTC
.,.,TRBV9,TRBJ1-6,CASSVGWGLVGSPLHF,TGTGCCAGCAGCGTAGGATGGGGTTTGGTCGGATCACCCCTCCACTTT
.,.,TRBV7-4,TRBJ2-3,CASSRIPLVDTQYF,TGTGCCAGCAGCCGTATTCCCTTGGTGGATACGCAGTATTTT
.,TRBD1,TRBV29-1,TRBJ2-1,CSVTGTGYNEQFF,TGCAGCGTCACCGGGACAGGGTACAATGAGCAGTTCTTC
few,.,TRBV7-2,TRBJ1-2,CASSLARRAGVYGYTF,TGTGCCAGCAGCTTAGCGCGGCGAGCCGGGGTCTATGGCTACACCTTC
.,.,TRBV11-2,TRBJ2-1,CASSSVSYNEQFF,TGTGCCAGCAGCTCCGTTTCCTACAATGAGCAGTTCTTC
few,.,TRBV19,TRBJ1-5,CASSMGQGLMPQHF,TGTGCCAGTAGTATGGGGCAGGGGTTGATGCCCCAGCATTTT
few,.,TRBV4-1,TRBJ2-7,CASSQEYSYSYEQYF,TGCGCCAGCAGCCAAGAATACTCCTACTCCTACGAGCAGTACTTC
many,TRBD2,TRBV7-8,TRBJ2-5,CASSLGSGRMKETQYF,TGTGCCAGCAGCTTAGGGAGCGGGAGGATGAAAGAGACCCAGTACTTC
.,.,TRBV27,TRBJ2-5,CASSSGFRETQYF,TGTGCCAGCAGTTCAGGATTTCGGGAGACCCAGTACTTC
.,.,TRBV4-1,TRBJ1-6,CASIQSPSSYNSPLHF,TGCGCCAGCATACAGTCTCCGAGCTCCTATAATTCACCCCTCCACTTT
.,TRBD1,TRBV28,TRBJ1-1,CASSLVPRQGYAEAFF,TGTGCCAGCAGTTTAGTCCCCAGACAGGGGTACGCTGAAGCTTTCTTT
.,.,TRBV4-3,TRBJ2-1,CASSSTDRSYNEQFF,TGCGCCAGCAGCTCGACGGACCGATCTTACAATGAGCAGTTCTTC
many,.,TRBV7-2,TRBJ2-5,CASSSGHKEVQETQYF,TGTGCCAGCAGCTCGGGACACAAAGAAGTCCAAGAGACCCAGTACTTC
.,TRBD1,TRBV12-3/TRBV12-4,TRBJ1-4,CASSPFSTGANEKLFF,TGTGCCAGCAGTCCATTCTCGACAGGGGCTAATGAAAAACTGTTTTTT
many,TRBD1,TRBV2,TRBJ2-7,CASSEAGTGGVEYF,TGTGCCAGCAGTGAAGCTGGGACAGGGGGCGTAGAGTACTTC
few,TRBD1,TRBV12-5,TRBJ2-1,CASGWTGYNEQFF,TGTGCTAGTGGTTGGACAGGGTACAATGAGCAGTTCTTC
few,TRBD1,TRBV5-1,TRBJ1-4,CASSPGQAAEKLFF,TGCGCCAGCAGCCCAGGACAGGCCGCAGAAAAACTGTTTTTT
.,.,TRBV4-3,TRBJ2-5,CASSQSPGRAETQYF,TGCGCCAGCAGCCAATCGCCGGGACGCGCGGAGACCCAGTACTTC
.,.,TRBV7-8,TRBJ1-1,CASSLGGPPNTEAFF,TGTGCCAGCAGCTTAGGGGGACCTCCGAACACTGAAGCTTTCTTT
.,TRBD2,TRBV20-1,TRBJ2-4,CSAITGLADGIQYF,TGCAGTGCAATAACGGGACTAGCCGACGGCATTCAGTACTTC
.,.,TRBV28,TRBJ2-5,CASSWGAEETQYF,TGTGCCAGCAGTTGGGGGGCGGAAGAGACCCAGTACTTC
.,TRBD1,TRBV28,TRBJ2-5,CASKTGGRETQYF,TGTGCCAGCAAGACAGGGGGACGAGAGACCCAGTACTTC
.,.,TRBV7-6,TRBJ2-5,CASSLGVSSAGETQYF,TGTGCCAGCAGCTTAGGAGTGTCGAGCGCCGGGGAGACCCAGTACTTC
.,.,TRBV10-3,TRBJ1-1,CAISEPERNTEAFF,TGTGCCATCAGTGAGCCAGAGAGGAACACTGAAGCTTTCTTT
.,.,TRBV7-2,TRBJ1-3,CASSLEFGVSAGNTIYF,TGTGCCAGCAGCTTAGAATTCGGGGTCTCTGCTGGAAACACCATATATTTT
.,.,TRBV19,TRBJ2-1,CASSILGGRWNEQFF,TGTGCCAGTAGTATATTGGGGGGTCGTTGGAATGAGCAGTTCTTC
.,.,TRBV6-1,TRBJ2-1,CASSESVGEQFF,TGTGCCAGCAGTGAATCCGTAGGTGAGCAGTTCTTC
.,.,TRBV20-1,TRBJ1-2,CSCGGADYGYTF,TGCAGTTGCGGAGGGGCGGACTATGGCTACACCTTC
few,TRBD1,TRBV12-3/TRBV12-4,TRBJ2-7,CASSSDHGGDREYEQYF,TGTGCCAGCAGTTCGGACCATGGGGGGGACAGGGAGTACGAGCAGTACTTC
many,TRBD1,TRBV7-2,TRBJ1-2,CASSRRTGSNYGYTF,TGTGCCAGCAGCCGTAGGACAGGGAGTAACTATGGCTACACCTTC
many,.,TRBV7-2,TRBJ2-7,CASSLRGSPNEQYF,TGTGCCAGCAGCTTACGGGGGAGTCCCAACGAGCAGTACTTC
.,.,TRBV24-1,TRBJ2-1,CATSDRGTYEQFF,TGTGCCACCAGTGATCGCGGGACCTATGAGCAGTTCTTC